The TCR beta chain under discussion was sequenced for a study of graft-versus-host responses after intestinal transplantation. Produced via immunoSEQ multiplex PCR; TCRdb's table is partial and in-frame only. The table shows 9,500 to 15,000 clones, with over 90% occurring only once. The sequenced sample was PBMCs, obtained roughly 110 days after intestinal transplant. This TCR was sampled from a human patient who received an intestinal transplant, so some T cells may come from the graft donor.

The CDR3 loop reads CATLWSGGETGELFF. Written as DNA, the CDR3 is TGTGCCACCCTCTGGTCCGGGGGAGAGACCGGGGAGCTGTTTTTT. This chain links TRBV6-5 with TRBJ2-2, with D possibly matching TRBD2 (6 bases). V lost 10 bases and J lost 5, with 20 bases in between. Germline assignment: CDR1 MNHEY and CDR2 SVGAGI. This CDR3 contains 15 residues.